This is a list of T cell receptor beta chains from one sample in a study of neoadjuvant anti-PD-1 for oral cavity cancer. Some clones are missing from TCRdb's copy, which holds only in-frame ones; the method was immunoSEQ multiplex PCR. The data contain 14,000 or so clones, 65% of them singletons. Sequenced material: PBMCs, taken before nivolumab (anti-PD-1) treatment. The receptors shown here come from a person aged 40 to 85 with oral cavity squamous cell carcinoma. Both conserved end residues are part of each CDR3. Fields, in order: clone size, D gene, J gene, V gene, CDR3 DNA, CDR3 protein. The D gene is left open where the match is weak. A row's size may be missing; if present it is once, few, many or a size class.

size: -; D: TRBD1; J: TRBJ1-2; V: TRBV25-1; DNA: TGTGCCAGCAGTGCGCCGGGACAGGGGGCGCCTTGCTATGGCTACACCTTC; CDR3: CASSAPGQGAPCYGYTF
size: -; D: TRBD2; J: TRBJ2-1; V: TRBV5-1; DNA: TGCGCCAGCAGCTTGGTTAGCGGGAGAACTGGTGATGAGCAGTTCTTC; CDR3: CASSLVSGRTGDEQFF
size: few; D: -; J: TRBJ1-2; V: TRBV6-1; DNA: TGTGCCAGCAGTGAAGGGGGGGACGTCTCCTCTGGCTACACCTTC; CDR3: CASSEGGDVSSGYTF
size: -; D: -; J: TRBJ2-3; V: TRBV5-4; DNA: TGTGCCAGCAGCCTGCCTTTAGGACAGAGCACAGATACGCAGTATTTT; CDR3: CASSLPLGQSTDTQYF
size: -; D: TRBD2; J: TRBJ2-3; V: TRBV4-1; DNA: TGCGCCAGCAGCCAAGGACGCGGGGGGGCCGGAGCAGATACGCAGTATTTT; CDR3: CASSQGRGGAGADTQYF
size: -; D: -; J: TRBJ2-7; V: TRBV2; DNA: TGTGCCAGCAGTGACCCCCGGGCCCACTACGAGCAGTACTTC; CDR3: CASSDPRAHYEQYF
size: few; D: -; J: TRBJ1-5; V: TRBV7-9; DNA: TGTGCCAGCAGCTCCGAGTATCAGCCCCAGCATTTT; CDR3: CASSSEYQPQHF
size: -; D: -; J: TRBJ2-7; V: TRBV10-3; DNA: TGTGCCATCAGTGACCAGGAAAAAGGAGGCTACGAGCAGTACTTC; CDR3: CAISDQEKGGYEQYF
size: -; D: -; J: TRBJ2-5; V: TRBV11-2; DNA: TGTGCCAGCAAGGTCGGGGGCGGAGGAGAGACCCAGTACTTC; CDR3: CASKVGGGGETQYF
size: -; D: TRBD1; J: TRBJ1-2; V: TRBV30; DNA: TGTGCCTGGAGTTCAGGGGGTGCGGGGGGCTACACCTTC; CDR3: CAWSSGGAGGYTF